Listed below are T cell receptor beta chains from one sample, sequenced in a study of T cell repertoires in cytomegalovirus infection. MiXCR, run by TCRdb on the reads, gives a single entry per CDR3 protein. The repertoire has about 890,000 distinct CDR3 sequences, roughly 30% of them found once; the top ten carry 11% to 15%. Their target antigens are unknown. Source: cultured CD8+ T cells from PBMCs, taken from culture after CMV antigen stimulation. The receptor source for this set is a human donor in good health (CMV status not recorded). Some clones in this sample may be carry-over from other donors' samples. CDR3s include the opening cysteine and the closing phenylalanine or tryptophan. A D gene is named only where the DNA matches it firmly. Not all rows give a size; the values are once, few, many and, for expanded clones, a class.

J gene,CDR3 length,V gene,clone size,D gene,CDR3 DNA,CDR3 protein
TRBJ2-1,19,TRBV7-3,-,TRBD2,TGTGCCAGCAGCTCCTCTCCTAGCGGGGGGGCCTCGCGGCAGGGTGAGCAGTTCTTC,CASSSSPSGGASRQGEQFF
TRBJ1-4,14,TRBV6-6,few,-,TGTGCCAGCAGTTTCGGGTTAGCCGAAGAAAAACTGTTTTTT,CASSFGLAEEKLFF
TRBJ1-1,17,TRBV5-6,once,-,TGTGCCAGCAGATCGCACCCGGGACGGCGGGGGAACACTGAAGCTTTCTTT,CASRSHPGRRGNTEAFF
TRBJ2-1,15,TRBV3-1,-,-,TGTGCCAGCAGCCAAGAAGGCCTAGCTGCAAGTTTGCAGTTCTTC,CASSQEGLAASLQFF
TRBJ2-3,17,TRBV28,few,-,TGTGCCAGCAGTTTCCCCACTAGTGGGGGAAGCACAGATACGCAGTATTTT,CASSFPTSGGSTDTQYF
TRBJ2-3,16,TRBV7-9,many,TRBD1,TGTGCCAGCAGCCGAGGACAGGGGTCTGGCACAGATACGCAGTATTTT,CASSRGQGSGTDTQYF
TRBJ2-5,15,TRBV5-6,few,-,TGTGCCAGCAGCCCGGGCAGGGGCCCCATAGGGACCCAGTACTTC,CASSPGRGPIGTQYF
TRBJ1-5,14,TRBV15,-,-,TGTGCCACCAGCACCCGAACGGGGCGGGAGCCCCAGCATTTT,CATSTRTGREPQHF
TRBJ1-2,15,TRBV20-1,-,-,TGCAGTGCCCCCTACGCAGGGGAGTTAAACTATGGCTACACCTTC,CSAPYAGELNYGYTF
TRBJ1-6,16,TRBV25-1,few,TRBD1,TGTGCCAGCAGTGACCTTACAACAGGGGGTAATTCACCCCTCCACTTT,CASSDLTTGGNSPLHF
TRBJ1-5,15,TRBV27,-,-,TGTGCCAGTGTAACCCATGCAGGGAGCAATCAGCCCCAGCATTTT,CASVTHAGSNQPQHF
TRBJ2-7,15,TRBV3-1,-,TRBD1,TGTGCCAGCTCAGCCCTACTTGGGACAGGGGTGTACCAGTACTTC,CASSALLGTGVYQYF
TRBJ2-5,16,TRBV4-1,few,-,TGCGCCAGCAGCCATCCCGGACAGTCCCCACAAGAGACCCAGTACTTC,CASSHPGQSPQETQYF
TRBJ2-2,16,TRBV14,-,-,TGTGCCAGCAGCCAAACCCGTCTCCCAGCGACCGGGGAGCTGTTTTTT,CASSQTRLPATGELFF
TRBJ2-2,17,TRBV7-6,-,-,TGTGCCAGTGGCTTAAATCCTGATTCCGGGGGCCCCGGGGAGCTGTTTTTT,CASGLNPDSGGPGELFF
TRBJ2-7,14,TRBV5-1,-,-,TGCGCCAGCAGCTCCCGTACAGCATTCGACGAGCAGTACTTC,CASSSRTAFDEQYF
TRBJ1-2,13,TRBV6-5,few,TRBD1,TGTGCCAGCAGACCGGACAGGGGCCATGGCTACACCTTC,CASRPDRGHGYTF
TRBJ2-7,13,TRBV12-3/TRBV12-4,few,TRBD2,TGTGCCAGCAGTTGGGGGGGAGCCTACGAGCAGTACTTC,CASSWGGAYEQYF
TRBJ1-5,16,TRBV29-1,-,-,TGCAGCGTCCTCTCCGGGCCCCAGACTTCCAATCAGCCCCAGCATTTT,CSVLSGPQTSNQPQHF
TRBJ2-5,14,TRBV7-6,many,-,TGTGCCAGCAGCCCGGGACCACCCCAAGAGACCCAGTACTTC,CASSPGPPQETQYF
TRBJ1-5,14,TRBV6-5,-,TRBD1,TGTGCCAGCAGTTCCGGGACAGCCAATCAGCCCCAGCATTTT,CASSSGTANQPQHF
TRBJ2-5,15,TRBV2,few,TRBD1,TGTGCCAGCAGTGAGGGGACAGGGGGCCGGGAGACCCAGTACTTC,CASSEGTGGRETQYF
TRBJ2-7,20,TRBV7-8,many,-,TGTGCCAGCATCCCTATCCCGGCAGGAGAGCTAGACGTAAGCTCCTACGAGCAGTACTTC,CASIPIPAGELDVSSYEQYF
TRBJ1-1,18,TRBV28,few,-,TGTGCCAGCAGTGTTGGGGGGGGGTTTAGGGAGGAGAACACTGAAGCTTTCTTT,CASSVGGGFREENTEAFF
TRBJ2-4,16,TRBV5-6,-,-,TGTGCCAGCAGCCCGTGGAGGGGTGAAGCCAAAAACATTCAGTACTTC,CASSPWRGEAKNIQYF
TRBJ2-7,14,TRBV6-5,-,-,TGTGCCAGCAGTTACCTCCAGGGAGGATACGAGCAGTACTTC,CASSYLQGGYEQYF
TRBJ2-1,15,TRBV27,-,TRBD1,TGTGCCAGCGGATGGATGGACAGGGGGCACAATGAGCAGTTCTTC,CASGWMDRGHNEQFF
TRBJ2-2,14,TRBV7-9,-,-,TGTGCCAGCAGCTTCGTCGGACCTCCCGGGGAGCTGTTTTTT,CASSFVGPPGELFF
TRBJ1-2,13,TRBV7-8,many,TRBD1,TGTGCCAGCAGCCCGACAGACAGGGATGGCTACACCTTC,CASSPTDRDGYTF
TRBJ2-3,15,TRBV7-3,-,-,TGTGCCAGCAGCTTGGGACTTTTGGGGGCAGATACGCAGTATTTT,CASSLGLLGADTQYF
TRBJ1-1,11,TRBV6-1,few,-,TGTGCCAGCAGATGGGCCACTGAAGCTTTCTTT,CASRWATEAFF
TRBJ1-1,12,TRBV7-3,-,-,TGTGCCAGCAGCGTACCTGGGGAATCTGCTTTCTTT,CASSVPGESAFF
TRBJ1-5,15,TRBV5-1,-,-,TGCGCCAGCAGCTTCGCAGGGTCTAGCAATCAGCCCCAGCATTTT,CASSFAGSSNQPQHF
TRBJ2-1,18,TRBV7-9,-,TRBD2,TGTGCCAGCAGCTTTTCCCGACTAGCGGCTTTCTCCTACAATGAGCAGTTCTTC,CASSFSRLAAFSYNEQFF
TRBJ2-1,14,TRBV7-9,few,TRBD1,TGTGCCAGCAGCTTATATTCAGGGGGCCATGAGCAGTTCTTC,CASSLYSGGHEQFF
TRBJ2-3,18,TRBV2,few,TRBD1,TGTGCCAGCAGTGAAAACCCCCGGGACAGGGGGTGGGCAGATACGCAGTATTTT,CASSENPRDRGWADTQYF
TRBJ1-1,14,TRBV20-1,few,TRBD1,TGCAGTGCTCCGGACAGGGGAATGAACACTGAAGCTTTCTTT,CSAPDRGMNTEAFF
TRBJ2-1,17,TRBV6-5,-,TRBD2,TGTGCCAGCAGGGGGGGACTAGCGGGTCCCCCTTACAATGAGCAGTTCTTC,CASRGGLAGPPYNEQFF
TRBJ2-2,16,TRBV7-2,many,-,TGTGCCAGCAGCCCCTTAGGGGCAGGGGCTACCGGGGAGCTGTTTTTT,CASSPLGAGATGELFF
TRBJ2-1,14,TRBV28,-,TRBD1,TGTGCCAGCACCTTCGGGACAGAATACAATGAGCAGTTCTTC,CASTFGTEYNEQFF
TRBJ2-3,14,TRBV27,few,TRBD2,TGTGCCTGTTTCAGGCGGGGGACCACAGATACGCAGTATTTT,CACFRRGTTDTQYF
TRBJ2-2,16,TRBV10-2,many,-,TGCGCCAGCAGTGATTTAGGGCAGGCGGACACCGGGGAGCTGTTTTTT,CASSDLGQADTGELFF
TRBJ1-6,17,TRBV6-2/TRBV6-3,many,-,TGTGCCAGCAGTCGTACACGGCGGAGCTCCTATAATTCACCCCTCCACTTT,CASSRTRRSSYNSPLHF
TRBJ2-1,16,TRBV12-3/TRBV12-4,few,TRBD2,TGTGCCAGCAGTTGGACTAGCGGGGGCATGTACAATGAGCAGTTCTTC,CASSWTSGGMYNEQFF
TRBJ1-2,13,TRBV11-2,many,TRBD1,TGTGCCAGCAGCTCGGGACAGGGGGATGGCTACACCTTC,CASSSGQGDGYTF
TRBJ2-1,17,TRBV13,-,-,TGTGCCAGCAGCCTCGGGGCCGTCCCCAGCTCCTACAATGAGCAGTTCTTC,CASSLGAVPSSYNEQFF
TRBJ2-4,15,TRBV14,-,TRBD1,TGTGCCAGCAGCCAAGAAGGGACAGGGTTAAACATTCAGTACTTC,CASSQEGTGLNIQYF
TRBJ2-1,15,TRBV19,-,TRBD2,TGTGCCAGTAGTATGCGGGGGAGCTCCTACAATGAGCAGTTCTTC,CASSMRGSSYNEQFF
TRBJ1-2,11,TRBV6-2/TRBV6-3,many,-,TGTGCCAGCAGTTACGCGTATGGCTACACCTTC,CASSYAYGYTF
TRBJ2-3,15,TRBV7-6,many,-,TGTGCCAGCAGCCCCGGGGGCGGATTCACAGATACGCAGTATTTT,CASSPGGGFTDTQYF
TRBJ2-5,13,TRBV7-9,many,TRBD2,TGTGCCAGCAGCAAGGGACTAGGAGGGACCCAGTACTTC,CASSKGLGGTQYF
TRBJ1-4,15,TRBV12-3/TRBV12-4,few,TRBD1,TGTGCCAGCAGTCCAGAGGGACAGGCTAATGAAAAACTGTTTTTT,CASSPEGQANEKLFF
TRBJ1-3,16,TRBV4-1,-,-,TGCGCCAGCAGCCAAGATTTGGGGGCGGCCATAAACACCATATATTTT,CASSQDLGAAINTIYF
TRBJ1-2,14,TRBV7-6,many,-,TGTGCCAGCAGCCCCCGTGGGTACGGCTATGGCTACACCTTC,CASSPRGYGYGYTF
TRBJ2-1,16,TRBV7-2,many,TRBD2,TGTGCCAGCAGCTTAGCGGGACTACATTTCTACAATGAGCAGTTCTTC,CASSLAGLHFYNEQFF
TRBJ2-4,13,TRBV27,-,TRBD1,TGTGCCTCGACAGGGGCCTCCAAAAACATTCAGTACTTC,CASTGASKNIQYF
TRBJ2-3,14,TRBV10-3,few,TRBD2,TGTGCCACCATAGCGGGGGGAAGCACAGATACGCAGTATTTT,CATIAGGSTDTQYF
TRBJ1-1,15,TRBV5-1,few,TRBD1,TGCGCCAGCAGCTCGGTAGTGGCAGGGGGTCCAGAAGCTTTCTTT,CASSSVVAGGPEAFF
TRBJ2-3,19,TRBV7-6,few,-,TGTGCCAGCAGCTACCGAAGGGGGGGATCCCTCCCTAGCACAGATACGCAGTATTTT,CASSYRRGGSLPSTDTQYF